Here is one T cell receptor (beta chain) with its context. Its antigen is as yet unknown. The sample is drawn from a study of shared clonotypes between healthy human individuals. Study-level points and caveats: Investigators collected only blood, and repertoires in tissues likely differ. The study's rarefaction showed incomplete sorted-subset sequencing despite large depth.

The investigators split CD4+ cells into a CD45RA+ naive subset and a CD45RA-negative memory subset. Assay used: immunoSEQ multiplex PCR; TCRdb lists only in-frame clones, some missing. The repertoire includes around 980,000 clones, more than 75% of them detected once, and 0.6% to 0.7% sits in the top ten. The receptor comes from a man younger than 30 in good health. Some clones in this sample may be carry-over from other donors' samples. Sequences were obtained from memory CD4+ T cells from PBMCs. This sample's subset: CD45RA-negative fraction.

The CDR3 DNA sequence: TGTGCCAGCACACCGGGACAGGGATACAATCAGCCCCAGCATTTT. The encoded protein is CASTPGQGYNQPQHF. The chain couples TRBV6-6 to TRBJ1-5; 9 bases fit TRBD1. This CDR3 has 15 amino acids. The V and J ends lost 7 bases and 3 bases, in that order; junction bases with no gene match: 7. The V gene's germline CDR1 is MNHNY and CDR2 SVGAGI (reference sequence).